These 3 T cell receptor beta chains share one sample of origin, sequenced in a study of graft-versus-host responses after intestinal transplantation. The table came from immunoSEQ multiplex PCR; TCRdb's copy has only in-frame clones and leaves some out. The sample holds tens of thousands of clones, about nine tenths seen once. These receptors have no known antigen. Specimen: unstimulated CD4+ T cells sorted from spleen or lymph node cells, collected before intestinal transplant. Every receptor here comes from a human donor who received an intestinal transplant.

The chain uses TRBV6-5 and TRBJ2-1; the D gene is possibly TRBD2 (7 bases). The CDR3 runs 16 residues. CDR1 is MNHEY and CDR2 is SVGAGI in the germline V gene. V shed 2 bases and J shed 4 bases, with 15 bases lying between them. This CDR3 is CASSYPTSQGYNEQFF. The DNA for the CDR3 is TGTGCCAGCAGTTACCCGACTAGCCAGGGGTACAATGAGCAGTTCTTC.

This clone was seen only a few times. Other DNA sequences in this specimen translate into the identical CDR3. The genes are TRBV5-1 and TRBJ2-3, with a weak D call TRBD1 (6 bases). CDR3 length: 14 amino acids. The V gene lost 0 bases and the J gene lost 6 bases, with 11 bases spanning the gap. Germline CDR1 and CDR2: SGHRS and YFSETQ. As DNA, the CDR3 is TGCGCCAGCAGCTTGGTTGCAGGGGCGGATACGCAGTATTTT. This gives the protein CASSLVAGADTQYF.

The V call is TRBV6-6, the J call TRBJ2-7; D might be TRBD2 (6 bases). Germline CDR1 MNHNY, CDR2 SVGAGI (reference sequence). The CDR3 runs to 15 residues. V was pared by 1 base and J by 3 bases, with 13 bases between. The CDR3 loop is CASSYLSGQYYEQYF. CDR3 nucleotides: TGTGCCAGCAGTTACTTGAGCGGGCAATACTACGAGCAGTACTTC.